These 25 T cell receptor beta chains originate from one sample sequenced in a study of CD8 T cells in ankylosing spondylitis. Study conclusions and caveats: Made up of eight highly homologous variants, a TCR beta motif appeared characteristic of ankylosing spondylitis blood.

For these receptors, no antigen is known. Using its own MiXCR run on the 5' RACE reads, TCRdb lists one record per CDR3 protein. The sample shows hundreds of thousands of distinct CDR3 sequences, more than 9.5% of them seen only once. The sequenced sample consisted of blood, either unsorted or a sorted T cell fraction (not recorded which). These receptors all come from a male donor with ankylosing spondylitis.

This clonotype was observed a handful of times. The gene calls are TRBV7-9 and TRBJ1-1; D gene unclear. V was pared by 2 bases and J by 0 bases, with 10 bases between. The CDR3 sequence is 15 residues long. Germline CDR1 and CDR2: SEHNR and FQNEAQ (reference sequence). This CDR3 reads CASSLLIGVNTEAFF. CDR3 DNA sequence: TGTGCCAGCAGCTTATTGATAGGAGTGAACACTGAAGCTTTCTTT.

The chain has TRBV11-3 and TRBJ1-6; D gene uncertain. The CDR3 has 12 amino acids. Germline assignment: CDR1 SGHNT and CDR2 YENEEA. The V gene lost 11 bases and the J gene lost 9 bases, with 14 bases spanning the gap. The CDR3 loop reads CAVGANGSPLHF. The CDR3 DNA sequence: TGTGCCGTCGGCGCAAACGGTTCACCCCTCCACTTT.

J is TRBJ1-1 and V is TRBV11-2, with D tentatively TRBD1 (6 bases). The CDR3 has 12 residues. Germline CDR1 is SGHAT and CDR2 is FQNNGV. Trimming removed 1 base at V and 10 bases at J, with 10 bases between. The DNA of the CDR3 is TGTGCCAGCAGCTTAGCGACAGGAAGAGCTTTCTTT. It is translated as CASSLATGRAFF.

This clonotype was picked up a small number of times. The gene calls are TRBV2 and TRBJ2-7; a weak D match, TRBD1 (6 bases). The germline V and J ends were trimmed by 4 bases and 0 bases, with 13 bases remaining between them. Germline V lookup: CDR1 SNHLY, CDR2 FYNNEI. This CDR3 has 15 residues. The CDR3 spells CASSGFSQGSYEQYV. The DNA for the CDR3 is TGTGCCAGCAGTGGATTCTCACAGGGCTCCTACGAGCAGTACGTC.

The sample holds a few counts of this clonotype. The V and J genes are TRBV7-2 and TRBJ2-7; a possible D gene is TRBD2 (6 bases). CDR1 and CDR2 from the germline V gene are SGHTA and FQGNSA. Trimming removed 6 bases from V and 1 base from J, with 13 bases in between. This CDR3 contains 14 residues. This chain's CDR3 is CASRRLVGSYEQYF. CDR3 DNA sequence: TGTGCCAGCAGACGACTAGTAGGGTCCTACGAGCAGTACTTC.

This clonotype was recorded at least ten times. This chain connects TRBV2 to TRBJ1-1; no firm D call. This CDR3 comprises 15 residues. The germline CDR1 and CDR2 sequences are SNHLY and FYNNEI. The ends were cut back, 4 bases at V and 0 bases at J, with 12 bases in the middle. In nucleotides, the CDR3 is TGTGCCAGCAGTGTTGGAGACACCCTGAACACTGAAGCTTTCTTT. Translation: CASSVGDTLNTEAFF.

This clonotype was seen more than once but under ten times. The chain couples TRBV27 to TRBJ2-7; D gene ambiguous. Germline V CDR1 and CDR2: MNHEY, SMNVEV (reference sequence). V lost 2 bases, J lost 6 bases, and 11 bases lay in between. This CDR3 is built from 13 residues. CDR3 region: CASSLVKAGEQYF. CDR3 nucleotide sequence: TGTGCCAGCAGTTTAGTGAAGGCAGGCGAGCAGTACTTC.

The rearrangement joins TRBV7-9 to TRBJ1-2; D is possibly TRBD1 (6 bases). Trimming pared 5 bases from V and 7 bases from J, leaving 14 bases between. The CDR3 runs 13 residues. The V gene's germline CDR1 is SEHNR and CDR2 FQNEAQ (reference sequence). The DNA for the CDR3 is TGTGCCAGCAGCATGAAGGGCAGGGGTGGCTACACCTTC. Translated: CASSMKGRGGYTF. The complete variable domain, with remaining parts taken from reference TRBV7-9 and TRBJ1-2, reads DTGVSQNPRHKITKRGQNVTFRCDPISEHNRLYWYRQTLGQGPEFLTYFQNEAQLEKSRLLSDRFSAERPKGSFSTLEIQRTEQGDSAMYLCASSMKGRGGYTFGSGTRLTVV.

This clonotype was seen only a few times. The gene calls are TRBV2 and TRBJ2-1, with TRBD2 matching 8 bases. The junction had 3 bases not matched to a gene; V was cut back by 7 bases and J by 4 bases. CDR3 length: 13 amino acids. Germline CDR1 reads SNHLY; CDR2 reads FYNNEI. The CDR3 DNA sequence: TGTGCCAGCAAGTTAGCGGGGTACAATGAGCAGTTCTTC. As protein: CASKLAGYNEQFF.

This clonotype has only a few counts. The chain combines TRBV24-1 with TRBJ1-4; weak D call: TRBD1 (5 bases). Trimming shortened V by 3 bases and J by 8 bases, and 18 bases separated the two germline ends. The CDR3 length is 16 residues. Germline CDR1 and CDR2: KGHDR and SFDVKD. The CDR3 region has the DNA TGTGCCACCAGTGATCACCCGACGGGGGGATCAGAAAAACTGTTTTTT. Amino acids: CATSDHPTGGSEKLFF.

In this sample, this clonotype turned up many times. The CDR3 DNA reads TGCAGTGCTAGGTCAACAGCACTGAACACTGAAGCTTTCTTT. This gives the protein CSARSTALNTEAFF. The chain recombines TRBV20-1 with TRBJ1-1; D gene uncertain. CDR3 length: 14 residues. The ends were cut back, 3 bases at V and 0 bases at J, with 11 bases in the middle. The germline V gene has CDR1 DFQATT and CDR2 SNEGSKA (reference sequence).

This clonotype turned up a few times. V usage is TRBV2 and J usage is TRBJ1-4; D is unresolved. This CDR3 is built from 12 residues. V was trimmed by 4 bases and J by 3 bases, leaving 3 bases between them. Germline assignment: CDR1 SNHLY and CDR2 FYNNEI. The CDR3 DNA reads as TGTGCCAGCAGTGTGGCTAATGAAAAACTGTTTTTT. It translates to CASSVANEKLFF. Full variable domain (rest looked up from reference TRBV2 and TRBJ1-4): EPEVTQTPSHQVTQMGQEVILRCVPISNHLYFYWYRQILGQKVEFLVSFYNNEISEKSEIFDDQFSVERPDGSNFTLKIRSTKLEDSAMYFCASSVANEKLFFGSGTQLSVL.

This clonotype showed up just a few times. The chain employs TRBV12-3 or TRBV12-4 and TRBJ2-5, with D perhaps matching TRBD1 or TRBD2 (5 bases each). The V end was cut by 6 bases, the J end by 7 bases, with 12 bases between. The CDR3 runs to 12 residues. The DNA of the CDR3 is TGTGCCAGCAGGGGGCTTGAGGGGACCCAGTACTTC. This translates into CASRGLEGTQYF.

The rearrangement links TRBV2 to TRBJ1-6, with D possibly being TRBD1 (5 bases). Trimming took 1 base from V and 0 from J, leaving 7 bases between them. Germline CDR1 SNHLY, CDR2 FYNNEI. The CDR3 extends over 16 amino acids. The CDR3 loop is CASSEEGSSYNSPLHF. The CDR3 region has the DNA TGTGCCAGCAGTGAAGAGGGGAGCTCCTATAATTCACCCCTCCACTTT.

For the CDR3, the DNA is TGCAGTGTACTAGCGGGGTTCTCCTACAATGAGCAGTTCTTC. This encodes CSVLAGFSYNEQFF. The chain combines TRBV20-1 with TRBJ2-1; 10 bases match TRBD2. This CDR3 region has 14 residues. Germline trimming cut 7 bases from V and 0 bases from J; bases unmatched to any gene: 3. CDR1 and CDR2 (germline): DFQATT, SNEGSKA (reference sequence).

The table lists this clonotype with a few counts. The chain employs TRBV4-2 and TRBJ1-3; TRBD1 matches at 7 bases. This CDR3 contains 19 residues. The germline gives CDR1 LGHNA, CDR2 YNFKEQ. Trimming removed 5 bases from V and 1 base from J; junction bases left unmatched: 17. In nucleotides, the CDR3 is TGTGCCAGCAGCGAAGGGGGCCGACAGGTGGGGTTTTCTGGAAACACCATATATTTT. Protein sequence: CASSEGGRQVGFSGNTIYF.

This chain connects TRBV27 to TRBJ2-7; D is undetermined. This CDR3 comprises 15 residues. Germline values: CDR1 MNHEY, CDR2 SMNVEV (reference sequence). Trimming cost V 6 bases and J 7 bases, with 22 bases left between them. CDR3 protein: CASRPATGSLREQYV. The CDR3 DNA follows: TGTGCCAGCAGACCGGCAACCGGGTCCCTTAGGGAGCAGTACGTC.

This sequence joins TRBV18 and TRBJ2-3; D gene unclear. The CDR3 runs to 15 residues. V was pared by 0 bases and J by 3 bases, with 10 bases between. Germline CDR1 reads KGHSH; CDR2 reads LQKENI. CDR3 protein: CASSPPDLGTDTQYF. The CDR3 region has the DNA TGTGCCAGCTCACCACCGGATCTAGGAACAGATACGCAGTATTTT.

This clonotype has at least ten counts. The chain joins TRBV6-6 to TRBJ1-1; D is possibly TRBD1 (5 bases). The length of the CDR3 is 12 residues. V lost 5 bases and J 4 bases, leaving 8 bases between the germline ends. The germline V gene has CDR1 MNHNY and CDR2 SVGAGI (reference sequence). Written as DNA, the CDR3 is TGTGCCAGCAGTAATGGGGGCACTGAAGCTTTCTTT. Translating it yields CASSNGGTEAFF.

This clonotype was seen only a few times. The rearrangement links TRBV24-1 to TRBJ2-6; D is perhaps TRBD1 (8 bases). The CDR3 runs 21 residues. Trimming removed 3 bases from V and 0 bases from J, with 23 bases in between. CDR1 KGHDR and CDR2 SFDVKD come from the germline V gene. CDR3 DNA sequence: TGTGCCACCAGTGATCCCCTAGGACAGGGAGGGACCATCTCTGGGGCCAACGTCCTGACTTTC. Its protein product is CATSDPLGQGGTISGANVLTF.

The chain is built from TRBV2 and TRBJ2-5, with 11 bases lining up with TRBD2. V shed 2 bases, J shed 4 bases, and the junction held 6 bases outside the gene matches. The CDR3 consists of 16 residues. Germline V lookup: CDR1 SNHLY, CDR2 FYNNEI. The CDR3 is CASSELAGGVRETQYF. CDR3 nucleotides: TGTGCCAGCAGTGAACTAGCGGGAGGAGTTCGAGAGACCCAGTACTTC.

This clonotype showed up just a few times. The chain carries TRBV6-1 and TRBJ2-5; a weak D match, TRBD1 (7 bases). V was cut by 0 bases and J by 2 bases, with 10 bases left in between. The CDR3 has 15 amino acids. From germline, CDR1 is MNHNS and CDR2 SASEGT. This CDR3 reads CASSEATGTQETQYF. DNA for the CDR3: TGTGCCAGCAGTGAAGCGACAGGGACTCAAGAGACCCAGTACTTC.

The chain recombines TRBV7-2 with TRBJ2-3, with a weak D call TRBD2 (5 bases). The CDR3 is 15 amino acids. CDR1 is SGHTA and CDR2 is FQGNSA in the germline V gene. The V and J ends lost 2 bases and 2 bases respectively, with 11 bases between them. CDR3 region: CASSLNGGYTDTQYF. CDR3 bases: TGTGCCAGCAGCTTAAATGGCGGGTACACAGATACGCAGTATTTT.

The CDR3 sequence is CASSQQRETQYF. The CDR3 nucleotides read TGTGCCAGCAGCCAGCAACGAGAGACCCAGTACTTC. The chain recombines TRBV3-1 with TRBJ2-5; the D is unclear. The CDR3 loop spans 12 amino acids. The V gene's germline CDR1 is LGHDT and CDR2 YNNKEL (reference sequence). V was clipped by 3 bases and J by 4 bases, with 6 bases between them.

The chain combines TRBV27 with TRBJ2-7, with TRBD2 as a possible D gene (5 bases). There are 13 residues in the CDR3. Trimming took off 6 bases at V and 2 bases at J, with 11 bases between the two ends. Per germline, CDR1 MNHEY and CDR2 SMNVEV (reference sequence). In nucleotides, the CDR3 is TGTGCCAGCAGGGGAGCTGACCCCTACGAGCAGTACGTC. This sequence encodes CASRGADPYEQYV.